Below, one T cell receptor (beta chain) is given with its context. The data belong to a study of cytomegalovirus exposure and HLA in healthy donors. The junction had 4 bases not matched to a gene; V was cut back by 1 base and J by 4 bases. CDR3 size: 14 residues. Germline V gene sequence: CDR1 GTSNPN, CDR2 SVGIG (reference sequence). The primer mix had 60 Vbeta and 13 Jbeta primers. Assay used: immunoSEQ multiplex PCR; TCRdb lists only in-frame clones, some missing. The sample comprises about 170,000 clones, around 80% of which are singletons, and less than 1% rests with the top ten. Sequenced sample: PBMCs. This chain uses TRBV30 with TRBJ2-3; 8 nucleotides match TRBD1. This sequence was found in a female donor in good health and CMV-seronegative. In DNA form, the CDR3 reads TGTGCCTGGAGTGCAGGGGGCGCTTCAGATACGCAGTATTTT. Protein product: CAWSAGGASDTQYF. Drawing the rest from reference TRBV30 and TRBJ2-3, the complete variable domain is SQTIHQWPATLVQPVGSPLSLECTVEGTSNPNLYWYRQAAGRGLQLLFYSVGIGQISSEVPQNLSASRPQDRQFILSSKKLLLSDSGFYLCAWSAGGASDTQYFGPGTRLTVL.